The next 13 T cell receptor beta chains were all read from a single sample in a study of blood T cell repertoires in COVID-19. Assay used: immunoSEQ multiplex PCR; TCRdb lists only in-frame clones, some missing. The repertoire has some 170,000 clones, 80% to 90% of them found once; the top ten carry approximately 12%. What was sequenced was peripheral blood. The receptors shown here come from a woman between 65 and 79 years old with COVID-19, enrolled during active disease.

The rearrangement uses TRBV5-1 and TRBJ1-5; 9 bases map to TRBD1. The CDR3 consists of 14 residues. Germline V lookup: CDR1 SGHRS, CDR2 YFSETQ. Losses at the gene ends were 4 bases for V and 12 bases for J; bases not matched to a gene: 11. CDR3 nucleotides: TGCGCCAGCAGCCCTGGGACAGGGTCCCTTAGCCAGCATTTT. Translated, it gives CASSPGTGSLSQHF.

This chain links TRBV5-4 with TRBJ2-5; D is perhaps TRBD1 (6 bases). The V end lost 4 bases, the J end lost 4 bases, and 14 bases lay between the germline ends. The CDR3 has 14 residues. Germline V gene lookup returns CDR1 SGHNT and CDR2 YYREEE (reference sequence). This CDR3 is CASSRQGPVETQYF. DNA of the CDR3: TGTGCCAGCAGCCGTCAGGGGCCGGTAGAGACCCAGTACTTC. Full variable domain (rest looked up from reference TRBV5-4 and TRBJ2-5): ETGVTQSPTHLIKTRGQQVTLRCSSQSGHNTVSWYQQALGQGPQFIFQYYREEENGRGNFPPRFSGLQFPNYSSELNVNALELDDSALYLCASSRQGPVETQYFGPGTRLLVL.

The CDR3 reads CASSRDRDGYTF. As DNA, the CDR3 is TGTGCCAGCAGCCGGGACAGGGATGGCTACACCTTC. The chain combines TRBV7-8 with TRBJ1-2; 9 nucleotides align to TRBD1. Germline values: CDR1 SGHVS, CDR2 FQNEAQ. This CDR3 is 12 amino acids long. With V trimmed by 5 bases and J by 6 bases, 1 base remained unmatched.

The chain carries TRBV19 and TRBJ2-7; TRBD1 matches 10 bases. Unmatched junction bases numbered 4, after V lost 4 bases and J lost 1 base. The CDR3 runs to 15 residues. The germline gives CDR1 LNHDA, CDR2 SQIVND (reference sequence). CDR3 sequence: CASSRTGGESYEQYF. In DNA, the CDR3 is TGTGCCAGTAGTAGGACAGGGGGAGAATCCTACGAGCAGTACTTC.

The V and J genes are TRBV11-2 and TRBJ2-7, with TRBD2 identical over 8 bases. Germline V gives CDR1 SGHAT, CDR2 FQNNGV. V lost 1 base, J lost 0 bases, and 5 bases stayed unmatched. This CDR3 has 16 amino acids. The CDR3 coding sequence is TGTGCCAGCAGCTTAGTCCCGGGAGGGAGCTCCTACGAGCAGTACTTC. It is translated as CASSLVPGGSSYEQYF.

The V call is TRBV6-6, the J call TRBJ2-7; D is perhaps TRBD1 (6 bases). The CDR3 runs to 15 residues. The germline V and J ends were trimmed by 6 bases and 2 bases, with 17 bases remaining between them. Germline V gene lookup returns CDR1 MNHNY and CDR2 SVGAGI (reference sequence). Here the CDR3 reads CASSSARGGPYEQYF. For the CDR3, the DNA is TGTGCCAGCAGCTCCGCCAGGGGTGGACCCTACGAGCAGTACTTC.

This rearrangement joins TRBV27 to TRBJ2-3; D is unresolved. This CDR3 comprises 16 residues. The V and J ends lost 0 bases and 1 base respectively, with 11 bases between them. Germline CDR1 MNHEY, CDR2 SMNVEV (reference sequence). The CDR3 nucleotides read TGTGCCAGCAGTTTATCGAGTCCCCGAGGCACAGATACGCAGTATTTT. This codes for CASSLSSPRGTDTQYF.

The J gene is TRBJ2-7, the V gene TRBV11-2, with 11 positions matching TRBD1. This CDR3 is 16 amino acids long. The junction had 12 bases not matched to a gene; V was cut back by 6 bases and J by 5 bases. The V gene's germline CDR1 is SGHAT and CDR2 FQNNGV. The CDR3 DNA is TGTGCCAGCAGTCGGATTGGACAGGGGGCGAGTAACGAGCAGTACTTC. Residues: CASSRIGQGASNEQYF.

This clone was seen just once. For the CDR3, the DNA is TGCAGCGTTGTAACCTATACGAACACCGGGGAGCTGTTTTTT. Protein sequence: CSVVTYTNTGELFF. This chain connects TRBV29-1 to TRBJ2-2; D remains ambiguous. This CDR3 region has 14 residues. The V and J ends lost 4 bases and 0 bases respectively, with 9 bases between them. Germline CDR1 is SQVTM and CDR2 is ANQGSEA.

The chain is built from TRBV6-5 and TRBJ1-1; 7 bases map to TRBD1. J gave up 2 bases and V 6 bases, and 6 bases lay outside the gene matches. The CDR3 contains 14 residues. Looked up from germline, CDR1 is MNHEY and CDR2 is SVGAGI. CDR3 in DNA: TGTGCCAGCAGACTCACAGGGGAAAACACTGAAGCTTTCTTT. Translating it yields CASRLTGENTEAFF.

This chain connects TRBV19 to TRBJ2-7, with 11 bases aligning to TRBD2. Germline trimming cut 6 bases from V and 4 bases from J; bases unmatched to any gene: 11. This CDR3 has 16 amino acids. Germline V gene lookup returns CDR1 LNHDA and CDR2 SQIVND (reference sequence). The DNA for the CDR3 is TGTGCCAGTAGCTATAGCGAACTAGCGGGAGTTTACGAGCAGTACTTC. Its translation: CASSYSELAGVYEQYF.

The rearrangement links TRBV5-1 to TRBJ2-5, with unresolved D. V dropped 0 bases and J dropped 3 bases, with 9 bases sitting between them. The CDR3 covers 14 residues. In germline, CDR1 is SGHRS, CDR2 YFSETQ. CDR3 region: CASSLAGQEETQYF. As DNA, the CDR3 is TGCGCCAGCAGCTTGGCCGGCCAGGAAGAGACCCAGTACTTC.

The CDR3 nucleotides are TGTGCCAGCAGCCAAGATTGGAGGCCCACCGGGGAGCTGTTTTTT. Residues: CASSQDWRPTGELFF. The rearrangement uses TRBV3-1 (or the pseudogene TRBV3-2) and TRBJ2-2; possible D gene TRBD2, 5 bases. Germline V CDR1 and CDR2: LGHDT, YNNKEL (reference sequence). The germline V and J ends were trimmed by 0 bases and 4 bases, with 9 bases remaining between them. This CDR3 comprises 15 residues.